This T cell receptor (beta chain) is from a study of OX40 agonist ivuxolimab in advanced cancers. Profiled with immunoSEQ multiplex PCR; TCRdb holds only in-frame clones, not every one. Of about 110,000 clones in the sample, about 92% were seen once. The CDR3 consists of 18 residues. V lost 5 bases to trimming and J lost 5 bases, with 27 bases between them. CDR1 GTSNPN and CDR2 SVGIG come from the germline V gene (reference sequence). Baseline, cycle 4 day 1, and cycle 7 day 1 were the blood sampling points. The sample in question was CD4+ or CD8+ T cells sorted from blood, obtained in a trial of the OX40 agonist ivuxolimab. The sequence was obtained from an adult with an advanced solid tumor such as melanoma, head and neck, liver or kidney cancer. The chain links TRBV30 to TRBJ2-2, with D maybe TRBD2 (6 bases). CDR3 DNA sequence: TGTGCCTGGGGAGGATGGGACTCTCTGGGCGGATGGACCGGGGAGCTGTTTTTT. Amino acid sequence: CAWGGWDSLGGWTGELFF. Drawing the rest from reference TRBV30 and TRBJ2-2, the complete variable domain is SQTIHQWPATLVQPVGSPLSLECTVEGTSNPNLYWYRQAAGRGLQLLFYSVGIGQISSEVPQNLSASRPQDRQFILSSKKLLLSDSGFYLCAWGGWDSLGGWTGELFFGEGSRLTVL.